This entry describes one T cell receptor (beta chain). Its antigen is undetermined. This sample was included in a study of T cell repertoires in cytomegalovirus infection. The wider study: Used in the study were CMV epitopes, some recently identified and HLA-C-restricted, others well-studied and HLA-B-restricted. Public signatures in TCR beta pointed to CMV infection and matching HLA type.

CDR1 is MNHNY, CDR2 SVGAGI, per germline (reference sequence). V was clipped by 5 bases and J by 4 bases, with 12 bases between them. This CDR3 contains 14 residues. Using its own MiXCR run on the reads, TCRdb lists one record per CDR3 protein. The sample holds a few hundred thousand distinct CDR3 sequences, roughly 43% seen once. Notes on the study in general: Of the TCR beta families, the public ones yielded a cumulative frequency that identified carriers of CMV plus the relevant HLA.

This chain uses TRBV6-6 with TRBJ2-1; a possible D gene is TRBD1 (7 bases). The receptor was isolated from a human donor in good health (CMV status not recorded). Some clones in this sample may be carry-over from other donors' samples. Sequenced material: cultured PBMCs, taken from culture after CMV antigen stimulation. Here the CDR3 DNA reads TGTGCCAGCAGTGCGGGACAGCCTTACAATGAGCAGTTCTTC. The encoded protein is CASSAGQPYNEQFF.